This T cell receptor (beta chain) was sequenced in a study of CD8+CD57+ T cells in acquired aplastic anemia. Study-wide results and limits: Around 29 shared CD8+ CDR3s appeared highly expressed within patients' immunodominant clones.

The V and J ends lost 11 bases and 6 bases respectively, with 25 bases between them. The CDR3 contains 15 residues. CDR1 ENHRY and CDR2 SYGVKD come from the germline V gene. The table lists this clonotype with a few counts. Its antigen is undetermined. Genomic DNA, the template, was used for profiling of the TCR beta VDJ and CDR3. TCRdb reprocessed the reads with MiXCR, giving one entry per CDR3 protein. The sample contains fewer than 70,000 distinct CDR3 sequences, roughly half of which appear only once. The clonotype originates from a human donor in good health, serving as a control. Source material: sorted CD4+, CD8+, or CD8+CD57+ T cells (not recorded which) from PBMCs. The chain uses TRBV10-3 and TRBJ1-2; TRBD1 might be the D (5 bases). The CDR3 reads CAARRRGNEFDGYTF. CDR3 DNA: TGTGCCGCACGCCGAAGGGGCAATGAGTTCGATGGCTACACCTTC.